Following are 13 T cell receptor beta chains from one sample sequenced in a study of cytomegalovirus exposure and HLA in healthy donors. PCR primers comprised 60 Vbeta and 13 Jbeta primers. Some clones are missing from TCRdb's copy, which holds only in-frame ones; the method was immunoSEQ multiplex PCR. The sample records 150,000 to 200,000 clones, 78% being singletons. The sequencing input was PBMCs. The receptors stem from a woman aged 40-49 years in good health and CMV-seronegative.

V gene TRBV18 combines with J gene TRBJ1-2; D is uncertain. Germline V CDR1 and CDR2: KGHSH, LQKENI. Trimming pared 4 bases from V and 6 bases from J, leaving 12 bases between. CDR3 length: 13 residues. CDR3: CASSLSQTNGYTF. Here the CDR3 DNA reads TGTGCCAGCTCACTGTCACAGACCAATGGCTACACCTTC.

The chain links TRBV10-2 to TRBJ1-2, with TRBD1 matching over 7 bases. J was trimmed by 5 bases and V by 4 bases; bases with no gene match: 7. Germline CDR1 reads WSHSY; CDR2 reads SAAADI. This CDR3 is 14 amino acids long. The CDR3 here is CASSGRDRFYGYTF. As DNA, the CDR3 is TGCGCCAGCAGTGGGCGGGACAGATTTTATGGCTACACCTTC.

The rearrangement links TRBV5-1 to TRBJ1-5, with 11 bases matching TRBD1. The CDR3 is 16 residues long. CDR1 and CDR2 (germline): SGHRS, YFSETQ. V was clipped by 2 bases and J by 0 bases; unmatched bases: 1. CDR3 residues: CASSFGTGGSNQPQHF. In DNA form, the CDR3 reads TGCGCCAGCAGCTTCGGGACAGGGGGTAGCAATCAGCCCCAGCATTTT. Drawing the rest from reference TRBV5-1 and TRBJ1-5, the complete variable domain is KAGVTQTPRYLIKTRGQQVTLSCSPISGHRSVSWYQQTPGQGLQFLFEYFSETQRNKGNFPGRFSGRQFSNSRSEMNVSTLELGDSALYLCASSFGTGGSNQPQHFGDGTRLSIL.

The V and J genes are TRBV5-1 and TRBJ2-7; D remains unclear. The length of the CDR3 is 14 residues. Germline CDR1 and CDR2: SGHRS and YFSETQ. V lost 1 base and J lost 3, with 11 bases in between. The CDR3 loop is CASSLSVSNYEQYF. DNA for the CDR3: TGCGCCAGCAGCTTGAGTGTCAGTAACTACGAGCAGTACTTC. The whole variable domain, remainder taken from reference TRBV5-1 and TRBJ2-7, is KAGVTQTPRYLIKTRGQQVTLSCSPISGHRSVSWYQQTPGQGLQFLFEYFSETQRNKGNFPGRFSGRQFSNSRSEMNVSTLELGDSALYLCASSLSVSNYEQYFGPGTRLTVT.

The count of this clone is one. This chain uses TRBV19 with TRBJ1-1; the D gene is possibly TRBD1 (6 bases). The CDR3 contains 16 residues. V was cut by 7 bases and J by 5 bases, with 23 bases left in between. Per germline, CDR1 LNHDA and CDR2 SQIVND (reference sequence). The CDR3: CASIPGPGVRGTEAFF. CDR3 in DNA: TGTGCCAGTATCCCAGGGCCTGGGGTTAGGGGGACTGAAGCTTTCTTT.

CDR3 amino acids: CASSLGAGGAGEQYF. The CDR3 DNA sequence: TGTGCCAGCAGCTTAGGAGCCGGGGGGGCGGGCGAGCAGTACTTC. This sequence joins TRBV11-2 and TRBJ2-5; 8 bases line up with TRBD2. The J call may be wrong; the DNA end is better matched by TRBJ2-7. Germline CDR1 and CDR2: SGHAT and FQNNGV. This CDR3 is 15 amino acids long.

The CDR3 DNA reads TGTGCCATCGGAGGACAGGCCTATGGCTACACCTTC. Protein sequence: CAIGGQAYGYTF. V is TRBV10-3 and J is TRBJ1-2, with 7 positions matching TRBD1. There are 12 residues in the CDR3. J gave up 4 bases and V 8 bases, and 4 bases lay outside the gene matches. The germline V gene has CDR1 ENHRY and CDR2 SYGVKD.

The chain combines TRBV6-5 with TRBJ2-5, with 9 bases aligning to TRBD2. This CDR3 comprises 16 residues. Germline trimming cut 0 bases from V and 5 bases from J; bases unmatched to any gene: 7. CDR1 is MNHEY and CDR2 is SVGAGI in the germline V gene. CDR3 nucleotides: TGTGCCAGCAGTTACTCGTTGCGGGGGGGTTTGGAGACCCAGTACTTC. As protein: CASSYSLRGGLETQYF.

The rearrangement joins TRBV5-4 to TRBJ2-5; 11 positions agree with TRBD1. J lost 5 bases, V lost 3 bases, and 9 bases had no gene match. The CDR3 has 16 residues. CDR1 is SGHNT, CDR2 YYREEE, per germline (reference sequence). DNA for the CDR3: TGTGCCAGCAGCTCCTCCGGGACAGGGGGGACGGAGACCCAGTACTTC. Translating gives CASSSSGTGGTETQYF. Full variable domain (rest looked up from reference TRBV5-4 and TRBJ2-5): ETGVTQSPTHLIKTRGQQVTLRCSSQSGHNTVSWYQQALGQGPQFIFQYYREEENGRGNFPPRFSGLQFPNYSSELNVNALELDDSALYLCASSSSGTGGTETQYFGPGTRLLVL.

This clone was seen just once. The chain uses TRBV5-1 and TRBJ2-2, with TRBD2 matching over 9 bases. Germline trimming cut 0 bases from V and 2 bases from J; bases unmatched to any gene: 11. Germline lookup yields CDR1 SGHRS and CDR2 YFSETQ. This CDR3 is built from 19 residues. CDR3 nucleotides: TGCGCCAGCAGCTTGGTAATAGCGGGGGCCCCAAGCAACACCGGGGAGCTGTTTTTT. Its translation: CASSLVIAGAPSNTGELFF.

The chain links TRBV5-8 to TRBJ1-6; 7 bases agree with TRBD1. CDR1 is SGHTS, CDR2 YDEGEE, per germline. The CDR3 contains 16 residues. J was trimmed by 9 bases and V by 2 bases; bases with no gene match: 11. The CDR3 nucleotides read TGTGCCAGCAGCTTCGACAGGGCTAATTTAGGTTCACCCCTCCACTTT. As protein: CASSFDRANLGSPLHF.

The chain carries TRBV19 and TRBJ2-2; the D is unclear. The germline V gene has CDR1 LNHDA and CDR2 SQIVND (reference sequence). The CDR3 totals 15 residues. V shed 0 bases and J shed 2 bases, with 7 bases lying between them. The CDR3: CASSIEHSNTGELFF. CDR3 nucleotide sequence: TGTGCCAGTAGTATAGAGCACAGCAACACCGGGGAGCTGTTTTTT. The whole variable domain, filled in from reference TRBV19 and TRBJ2-2, reads DGGITQSPKYLFRKEGQNVTLSCEQNLNHDAMYWYRQDPGQGLRLIYYSQIVNDFQKGDIAEGYSVSREKKESFPLTVTSAQKNPTAFYLCASSIEHSNTGELFFGEGSRLTVL.

The chain recombines TRBV15 with TRBJ2-2, with 10 bases that match TRBD2. The CDR3 length is 18 residues. Germline lookup yields CDR1 LNHNV and CDR2 YYDKDF (reference sequence). The junction had 5 bases not matched to a gene; V was cut back by 0 bases and J by 1 base. The CDR3 loop is CATSREASGGLNTGELFF. The CDR3 nucleotides read TGTGCCACCAGCAGAGAAGCTAGCGGGGGATTGAACACCGGGGAGCTGTTTTTT.